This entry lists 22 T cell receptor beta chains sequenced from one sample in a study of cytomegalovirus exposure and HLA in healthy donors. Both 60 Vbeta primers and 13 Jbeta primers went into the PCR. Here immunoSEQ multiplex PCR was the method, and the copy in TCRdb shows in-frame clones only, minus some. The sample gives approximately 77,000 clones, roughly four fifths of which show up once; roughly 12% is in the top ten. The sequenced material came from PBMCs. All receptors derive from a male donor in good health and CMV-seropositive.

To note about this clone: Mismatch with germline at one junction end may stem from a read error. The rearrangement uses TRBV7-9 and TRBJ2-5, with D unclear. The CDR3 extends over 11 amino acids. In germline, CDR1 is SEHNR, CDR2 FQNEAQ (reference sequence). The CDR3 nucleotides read TGTTCCAGCAGCTCTACGGAGACCCAGTACTTC. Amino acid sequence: CSSSSTETQYF.

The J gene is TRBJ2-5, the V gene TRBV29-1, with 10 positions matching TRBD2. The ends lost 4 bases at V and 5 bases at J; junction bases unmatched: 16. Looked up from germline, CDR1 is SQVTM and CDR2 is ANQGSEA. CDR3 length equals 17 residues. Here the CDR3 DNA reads TGCAGCGTTGTACTGGCTAGCGGGAGAAGGGGGCGGGAGACCCAGTACTTC. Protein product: CSVVLASGRRGRETQYF.

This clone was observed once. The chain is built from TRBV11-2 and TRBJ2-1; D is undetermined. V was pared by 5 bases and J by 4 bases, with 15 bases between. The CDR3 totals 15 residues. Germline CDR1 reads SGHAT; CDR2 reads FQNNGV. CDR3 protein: CASSSTWASYNEQFF. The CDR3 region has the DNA TGTGCCAGCAGCAGCACGTGGGCTTCTTACAATGAGCAGTTCTTC. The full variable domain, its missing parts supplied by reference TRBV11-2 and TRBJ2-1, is EAGVAQSPRYKIIEKRQSVAFWCNPISGHATLYWYQQILGQGPKLLIQFQNNGVVDDSQLPKDRFSAERLKGVDSTLKIQPAKLEDSAVYLCASSSTWASYNEQFFGPGTRLTVL.

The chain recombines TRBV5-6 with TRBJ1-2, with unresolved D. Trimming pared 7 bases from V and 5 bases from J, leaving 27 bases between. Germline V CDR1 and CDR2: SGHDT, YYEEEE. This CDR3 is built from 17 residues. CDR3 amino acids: CASGANGRRARGYGYTF. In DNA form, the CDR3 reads TGTGCCAGCGGAGCGAATGGTCGGAGGGCTCGCGGGTATGGCTACACCTTC.

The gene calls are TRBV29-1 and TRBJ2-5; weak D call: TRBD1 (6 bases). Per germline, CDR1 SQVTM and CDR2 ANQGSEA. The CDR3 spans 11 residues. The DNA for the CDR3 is TGCGCAGGGGATTTTGGAGAGACCCAGTACTTC. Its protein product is CAGDFGETQYF.

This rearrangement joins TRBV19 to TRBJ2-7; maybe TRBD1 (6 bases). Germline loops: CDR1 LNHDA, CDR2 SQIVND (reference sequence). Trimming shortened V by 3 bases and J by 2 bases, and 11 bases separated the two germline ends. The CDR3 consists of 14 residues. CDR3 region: CASSIRTATYEQYF. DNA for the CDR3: TGTGCCAGTAGTATCAGGACAGCTACCTACGAGCAGTACTTC.

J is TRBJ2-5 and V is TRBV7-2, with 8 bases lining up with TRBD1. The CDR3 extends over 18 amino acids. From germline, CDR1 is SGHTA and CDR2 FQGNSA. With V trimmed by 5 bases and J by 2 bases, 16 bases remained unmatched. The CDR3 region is CASSPIPRQGARQETQYF. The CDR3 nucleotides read TGTGCCAGCAGCCCGATCCCGAGGCAGGGGGCACGGCAAGAGACCCAGTACTTC.

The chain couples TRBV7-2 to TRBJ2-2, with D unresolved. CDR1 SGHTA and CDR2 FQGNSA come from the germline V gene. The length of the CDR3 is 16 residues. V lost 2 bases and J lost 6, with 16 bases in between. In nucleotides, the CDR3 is TGTGCCAGCAGCTTACGCTCATCCAGACTCTCCGGGGAGCTGTTTTTT. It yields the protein CASSLRSSRLSGELFF.

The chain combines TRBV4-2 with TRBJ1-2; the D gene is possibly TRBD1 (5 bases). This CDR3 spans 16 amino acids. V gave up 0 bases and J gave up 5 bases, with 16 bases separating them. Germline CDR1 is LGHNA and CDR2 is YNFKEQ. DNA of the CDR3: TGTGCCAGCAGCCAAGAAGGAGGGGTCTCCACTTATGGCTACACCTTC. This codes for CASSQEGGVSTYGYTF.

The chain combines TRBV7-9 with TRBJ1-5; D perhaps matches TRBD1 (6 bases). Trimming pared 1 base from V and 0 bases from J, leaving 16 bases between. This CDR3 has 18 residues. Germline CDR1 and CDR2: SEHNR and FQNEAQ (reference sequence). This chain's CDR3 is CASSLDVGAIRSNQPQHF. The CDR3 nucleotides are TGTGCCAGCAGCTTAGATGTGGGGGCAATACGTAGCAATCAGCCCCAGCATTTT.

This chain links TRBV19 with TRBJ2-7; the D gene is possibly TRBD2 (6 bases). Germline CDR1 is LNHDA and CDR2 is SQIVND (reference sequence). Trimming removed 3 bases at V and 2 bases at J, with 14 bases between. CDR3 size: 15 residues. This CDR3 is CASSIVASDTYEQYF. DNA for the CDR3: TGTGCCAGTAGTATCGTGGCTAGCGATACCTACGAGCAGTACTTC.

The CDR3 loop reads CANQTGPYEQYF. As DNA, the CDR3 is TGTGCCAATCAGACAGGGCCCTACGAGCAGTACTTC. The genes are TRBV28 and TRBJ2-7; TRBD1 matches 7 bases. Germline CDR1 MDHEN, CDR2 SYDVKM. V was clipped by 10 bases and J by 2 bases; unmatched bases: 5. The CDR3 runs 12 residues.

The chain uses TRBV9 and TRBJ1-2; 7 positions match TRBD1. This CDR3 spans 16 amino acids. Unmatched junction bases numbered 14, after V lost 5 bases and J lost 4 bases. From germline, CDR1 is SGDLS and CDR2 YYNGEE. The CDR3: CASRGQRADSSYGYTF. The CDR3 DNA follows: TGTGCCAGCAGGGGACAGAGGGCGGATTCGAGCTATGGCTACACCTTC.

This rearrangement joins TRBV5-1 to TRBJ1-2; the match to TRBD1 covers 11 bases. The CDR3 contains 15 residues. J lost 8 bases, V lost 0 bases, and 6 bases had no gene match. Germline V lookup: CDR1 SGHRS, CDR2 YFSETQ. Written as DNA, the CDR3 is TGCGCCAGCAGCTTGGGTGGACAGGGGGCTCAAGGCTACACCTTC. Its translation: CASSLGGQGAQGYTF.

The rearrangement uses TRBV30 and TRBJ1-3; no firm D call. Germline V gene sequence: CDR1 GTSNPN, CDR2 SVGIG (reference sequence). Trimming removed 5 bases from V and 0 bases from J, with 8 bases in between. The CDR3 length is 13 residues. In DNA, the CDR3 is TGTGCCTGGGACAAGGACTCTGGAAACACCATATATTTT. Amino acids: CAWDKDSGNTIYF.

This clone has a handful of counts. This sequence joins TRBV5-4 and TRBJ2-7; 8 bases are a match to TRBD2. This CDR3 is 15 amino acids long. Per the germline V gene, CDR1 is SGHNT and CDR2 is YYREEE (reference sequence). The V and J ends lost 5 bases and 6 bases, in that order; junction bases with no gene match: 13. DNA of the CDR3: TGTGCCAGCAGATACAGCGGGGGCCTTACCGGCGAGCAGTACTTC. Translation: CASRYSGGLTGEQYF.

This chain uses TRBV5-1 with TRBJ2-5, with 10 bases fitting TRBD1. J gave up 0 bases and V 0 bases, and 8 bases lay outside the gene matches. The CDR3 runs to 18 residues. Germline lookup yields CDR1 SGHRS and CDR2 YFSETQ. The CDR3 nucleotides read TGCGCCAGCAGCTTGGGACAGGGGGCGGCAAAGTACCAAGAGACCCAGTACTTC. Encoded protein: CASSLGQGAAKYQETQYF.

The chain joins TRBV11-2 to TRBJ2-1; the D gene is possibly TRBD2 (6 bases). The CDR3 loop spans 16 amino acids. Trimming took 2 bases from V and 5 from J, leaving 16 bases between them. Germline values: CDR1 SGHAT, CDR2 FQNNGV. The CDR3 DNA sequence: TGTGCCAGCAGCTTAAATTTCGGCGGGAAGGACAATGAGCAGTTCTTC. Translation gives CASSLNFGGKDNEQFF.

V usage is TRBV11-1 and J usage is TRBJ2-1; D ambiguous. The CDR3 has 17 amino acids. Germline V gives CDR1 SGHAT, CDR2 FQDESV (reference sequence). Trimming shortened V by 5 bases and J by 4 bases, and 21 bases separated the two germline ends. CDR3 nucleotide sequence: TGTGCCAGCAGCCCGAATTGGGCCTCAAGCAGTTACAATGAGCAGTTCTTC. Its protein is CASSPNWASSSYNEQFF.

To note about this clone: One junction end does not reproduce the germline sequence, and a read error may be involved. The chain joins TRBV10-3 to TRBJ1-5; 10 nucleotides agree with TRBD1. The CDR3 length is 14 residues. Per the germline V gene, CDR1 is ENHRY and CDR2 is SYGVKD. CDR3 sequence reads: CASSSTGGIQPQHF. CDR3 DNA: TGTGCCAGCAGTTCGACAGGGGGCATTCAGCCCCAGCATTTT.

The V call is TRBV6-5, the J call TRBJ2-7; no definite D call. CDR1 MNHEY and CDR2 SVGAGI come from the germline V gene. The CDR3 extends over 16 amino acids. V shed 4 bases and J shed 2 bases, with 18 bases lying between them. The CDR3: CASSFTSRRATYEQYF. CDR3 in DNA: TGTGCCAGCAGTTTCACCTCCCGCAGAGCGACCTACGAGCAGTACTTC.

In DNA form, the CDR3 reads TGTGCCAGCAGCTTAGATCTAGCGGGAGTAACAGATACGCAGTATTTT. The encoded protein is CASSLDLAGVTDTQYF. V usage is TRBV7-8 and J usage is TRBJ2-3; 10 nucleotides align to TRBD2. Germline assignment: CDR1 SGHVS and CDR2 FQNEAQ. The CDR3 consists of 16 residues. The V and J ends lost 1 base and 3 bases, in that order; junction bases with no gene match: 4.